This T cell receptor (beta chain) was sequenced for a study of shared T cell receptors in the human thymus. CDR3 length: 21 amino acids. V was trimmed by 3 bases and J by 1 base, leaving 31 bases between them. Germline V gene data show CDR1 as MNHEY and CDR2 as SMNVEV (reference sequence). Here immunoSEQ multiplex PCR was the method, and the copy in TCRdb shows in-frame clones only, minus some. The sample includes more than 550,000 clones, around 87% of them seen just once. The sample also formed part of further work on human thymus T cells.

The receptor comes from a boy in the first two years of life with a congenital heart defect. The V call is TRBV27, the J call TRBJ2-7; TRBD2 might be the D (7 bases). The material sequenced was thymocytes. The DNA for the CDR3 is TGTGCCAGCAGTTTTATTGCCCGGGGGCCAGTCGAAGGGGGAGGGTCCTACGAGCAGTACTTC. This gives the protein CASSFIARGPVEGGGSYEQYF.